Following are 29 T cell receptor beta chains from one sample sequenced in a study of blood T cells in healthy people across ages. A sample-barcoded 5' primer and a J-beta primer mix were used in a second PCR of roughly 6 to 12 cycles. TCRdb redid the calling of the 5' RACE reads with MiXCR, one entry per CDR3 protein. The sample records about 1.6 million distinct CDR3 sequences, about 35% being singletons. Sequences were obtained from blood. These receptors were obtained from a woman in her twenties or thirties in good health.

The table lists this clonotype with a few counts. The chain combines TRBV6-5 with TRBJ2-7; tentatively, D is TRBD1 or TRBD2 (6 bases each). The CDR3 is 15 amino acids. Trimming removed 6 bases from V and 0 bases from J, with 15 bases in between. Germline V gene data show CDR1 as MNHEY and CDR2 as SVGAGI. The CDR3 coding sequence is TGTGCCAGCAGCCCCGGGGGCTCCAGCTCCTACGAGCAGTACTTC. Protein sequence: CASSPGGSSSYEQYF.

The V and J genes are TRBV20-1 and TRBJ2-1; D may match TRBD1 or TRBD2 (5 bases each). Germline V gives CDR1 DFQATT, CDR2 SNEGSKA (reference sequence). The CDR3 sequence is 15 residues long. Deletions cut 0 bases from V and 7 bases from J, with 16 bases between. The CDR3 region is CSARDPRQRLNEQFF. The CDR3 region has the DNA TGCAGTGCTAGAGATCCCCGACAGCGACTAAATGAGCAGTTCTTC.

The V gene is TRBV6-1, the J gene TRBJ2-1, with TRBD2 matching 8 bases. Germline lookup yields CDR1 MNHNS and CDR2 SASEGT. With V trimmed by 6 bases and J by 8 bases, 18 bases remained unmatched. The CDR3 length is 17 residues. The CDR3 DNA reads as TGTGCCAGCAGCGTACGAACGACGGGACTAGGTGTGGATGAGCAGTTCTTC. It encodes CASSVRTTGLGVDEQFF.

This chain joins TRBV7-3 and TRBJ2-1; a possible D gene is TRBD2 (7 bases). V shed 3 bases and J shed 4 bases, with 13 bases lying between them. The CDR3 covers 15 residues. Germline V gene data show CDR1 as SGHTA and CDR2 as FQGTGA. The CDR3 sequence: CASSFFAGAYNEQFF. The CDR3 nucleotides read TGTGCCAGCAGCTTTTTTGCGGGGGCTTACAATGAGCAGTTCTTC.

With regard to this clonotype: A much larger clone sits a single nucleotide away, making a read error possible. This CDR3 reads CASSQDPELATSTDMQYF. CDR3 DNA: TGTGCCAGCAGCCAAGATCCAGAACTAGCGACTTCCACAGATATGCAGTATTTT. The V call is TRBV4-2, the J call TRBJ2-3; TRBD2 matches 7 bases. In germline, CDR1 is LGHNA, CDR2 YNFKEQ. CDR3 length: 18 amino acids.

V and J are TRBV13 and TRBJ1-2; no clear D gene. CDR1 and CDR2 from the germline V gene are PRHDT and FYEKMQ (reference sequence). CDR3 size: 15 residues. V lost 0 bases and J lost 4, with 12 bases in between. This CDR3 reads CASSLGDQPTYGYTF. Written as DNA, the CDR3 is TGTGCCAGCAGCTTAGGAGACCAGCCTACCTATGGCTACACCTTC.

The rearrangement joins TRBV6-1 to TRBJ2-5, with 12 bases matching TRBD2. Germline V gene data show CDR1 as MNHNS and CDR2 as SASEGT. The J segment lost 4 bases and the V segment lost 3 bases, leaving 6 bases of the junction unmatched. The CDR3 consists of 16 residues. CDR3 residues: CASSESVLAGGETQYF. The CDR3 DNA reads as TGTGCCAGCAGTGAGTCTGTACTAGCGGGGGGAGAGACCCAGTACTTC.

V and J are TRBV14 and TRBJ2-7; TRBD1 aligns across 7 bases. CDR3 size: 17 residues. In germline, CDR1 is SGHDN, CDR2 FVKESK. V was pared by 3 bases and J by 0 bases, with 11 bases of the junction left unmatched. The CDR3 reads CASSHPRGRGTSYEQYF. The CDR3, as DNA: TGTGCCAGCAGCCATCCCCGGGGCAGGGGGACCTCCTACGAGCAGTACTTC.

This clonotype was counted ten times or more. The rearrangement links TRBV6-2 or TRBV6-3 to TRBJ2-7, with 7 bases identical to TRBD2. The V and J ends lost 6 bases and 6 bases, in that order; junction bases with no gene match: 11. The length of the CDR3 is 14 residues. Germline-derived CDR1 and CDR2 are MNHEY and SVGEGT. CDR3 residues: CASSPGLPIGEQYF. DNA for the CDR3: TGTGCCAGCAGCCCGGGACTACCCATAGGCGAGCAGTACTTC.

The CDR3 region has the DNA TGTGCCAGCAGTCCCGACCGAAGGGGCACCGGGGAGCTGTTTTTT. This translates into CASSPDRRGTGELFF. The chain uses TRBV7-9 and TRBJ2-2, with D possibly matching TRBD1 (5 bases). The germline V and J ends were trimmed by 6 bases and 4 bases, with 15 bases remaining between them. The V gene's germline CDR1 is SEHNR and CDR2 FQNEAQ (reference sequence). This CDR3 has 15 amino acids. Looking up the rest from reference TRBV7-9 and TRBJ2-2 gives the full variable domain: DTGVSQNPRHKITKRGQNVTFRCDPISEHNRLYWYRQTLGQGPEFLTYFQNEAQLEKSRLLSDRFSAERPKGSFSTLEIQRTEQGDSAMYLCASSPDRRGTGELFFGEGSRLTVL.

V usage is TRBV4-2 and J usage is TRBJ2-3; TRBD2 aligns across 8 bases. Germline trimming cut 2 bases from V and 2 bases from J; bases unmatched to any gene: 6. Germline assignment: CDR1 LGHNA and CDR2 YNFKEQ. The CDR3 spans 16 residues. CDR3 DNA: TGTGCCAGCAGCCAAAGCCCCGGGGGGGCCACAGATACGCAGTATTTT. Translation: CASSQSPGGATDTQYF.

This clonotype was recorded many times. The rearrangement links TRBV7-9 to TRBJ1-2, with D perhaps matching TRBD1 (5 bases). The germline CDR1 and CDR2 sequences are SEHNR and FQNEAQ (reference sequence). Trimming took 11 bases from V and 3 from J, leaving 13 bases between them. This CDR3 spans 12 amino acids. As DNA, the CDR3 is TGTGCCGCAGAGGGGTTGTACTATGGCTACACCTTC. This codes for CAAEGLYYGYTF.

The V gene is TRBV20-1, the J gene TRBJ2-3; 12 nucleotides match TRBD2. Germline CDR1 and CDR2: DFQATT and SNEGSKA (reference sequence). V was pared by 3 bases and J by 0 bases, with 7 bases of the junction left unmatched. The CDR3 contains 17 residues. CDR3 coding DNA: TGCAGTGCTAGGACTAGCGGGGGAGCAAGTAGCACAGATACGCAGTATTTT. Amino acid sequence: CSARTSGGASSTDTQYF.

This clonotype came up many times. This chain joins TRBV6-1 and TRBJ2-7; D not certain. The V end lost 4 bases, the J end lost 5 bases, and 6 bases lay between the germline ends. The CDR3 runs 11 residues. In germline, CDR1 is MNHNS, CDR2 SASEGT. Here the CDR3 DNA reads TGTGCCAGCAGTGCATATGACGAGCAGTACTTC. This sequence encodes CASSAYDEQYF.

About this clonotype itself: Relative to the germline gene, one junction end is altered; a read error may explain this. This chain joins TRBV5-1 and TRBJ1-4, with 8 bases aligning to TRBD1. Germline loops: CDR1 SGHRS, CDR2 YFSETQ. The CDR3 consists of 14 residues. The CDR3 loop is CASSVDRVNEELFF. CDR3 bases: TGCGCCAGCAGCGTGGACAGGGTTAATGAAGAACTGTTTTTT.

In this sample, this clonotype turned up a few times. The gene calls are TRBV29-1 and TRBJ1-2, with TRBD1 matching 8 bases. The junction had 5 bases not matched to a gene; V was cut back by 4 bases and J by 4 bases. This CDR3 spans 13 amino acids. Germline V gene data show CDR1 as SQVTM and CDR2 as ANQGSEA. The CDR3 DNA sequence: TGCAGCGTTGGGGATGACAGGGGCTATGGCTACACCTTC. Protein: CSVGDDRGYGYTF.

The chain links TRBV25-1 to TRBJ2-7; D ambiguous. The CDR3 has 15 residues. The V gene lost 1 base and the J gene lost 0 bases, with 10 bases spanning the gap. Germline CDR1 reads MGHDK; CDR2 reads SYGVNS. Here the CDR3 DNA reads TGTGCCAGCAGTGAATCGGGCAGGAGCTCCTACGAGCAGTACTTC. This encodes CASSESGRSSYEQYF.

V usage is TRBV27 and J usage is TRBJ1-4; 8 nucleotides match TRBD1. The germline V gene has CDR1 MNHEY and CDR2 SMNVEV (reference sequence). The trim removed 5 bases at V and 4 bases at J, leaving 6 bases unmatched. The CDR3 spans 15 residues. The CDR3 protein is CASSPNGQGNEKLFF. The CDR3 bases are TGTGCCAGCAGTCCCAACGGACAGGGTAATGAAAAACTGTTTTTT.

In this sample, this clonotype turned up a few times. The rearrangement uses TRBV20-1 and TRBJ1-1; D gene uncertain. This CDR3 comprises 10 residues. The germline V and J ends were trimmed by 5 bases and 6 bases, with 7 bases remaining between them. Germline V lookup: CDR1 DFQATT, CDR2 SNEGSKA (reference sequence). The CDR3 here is CSADGAEAFF. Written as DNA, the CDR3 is TGCAGTGCTGATGGGGCTGAAGCTTTCTTT.

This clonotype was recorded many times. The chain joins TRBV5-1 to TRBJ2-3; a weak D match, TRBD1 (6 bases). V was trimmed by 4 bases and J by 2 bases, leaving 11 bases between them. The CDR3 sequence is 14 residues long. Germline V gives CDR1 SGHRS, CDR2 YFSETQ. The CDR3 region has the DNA TGCGCCAGCAGCCTACAGGGTGACACAGATACGCAGTATTTT. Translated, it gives CASSLQGDTDTQYF.

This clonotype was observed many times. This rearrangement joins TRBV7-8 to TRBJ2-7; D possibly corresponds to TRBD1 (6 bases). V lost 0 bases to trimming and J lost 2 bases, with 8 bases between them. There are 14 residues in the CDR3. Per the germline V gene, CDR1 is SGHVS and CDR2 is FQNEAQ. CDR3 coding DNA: TGTGCCAGCAGCTTAGCGCGGACAGCCTACGAGCAGTACTTC. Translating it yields CASSLARTAYEQYF.

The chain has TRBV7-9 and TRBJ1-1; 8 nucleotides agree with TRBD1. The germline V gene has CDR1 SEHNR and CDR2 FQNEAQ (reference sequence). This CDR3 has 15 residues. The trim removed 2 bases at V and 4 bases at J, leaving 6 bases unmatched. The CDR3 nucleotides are TGTGCCAGCAGCTTACGGACAGGGAGGGCCACTGAAGCTTTCTTT. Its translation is CASSLRTGRATEAFF.

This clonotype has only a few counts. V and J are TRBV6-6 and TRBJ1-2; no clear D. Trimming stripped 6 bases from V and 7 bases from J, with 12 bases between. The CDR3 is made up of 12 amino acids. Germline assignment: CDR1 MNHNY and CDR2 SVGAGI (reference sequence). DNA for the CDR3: TGTGCCAGCAGGGGCAAGGACGTTGGCTACACCTTC. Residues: CASRGKDVGYTF.

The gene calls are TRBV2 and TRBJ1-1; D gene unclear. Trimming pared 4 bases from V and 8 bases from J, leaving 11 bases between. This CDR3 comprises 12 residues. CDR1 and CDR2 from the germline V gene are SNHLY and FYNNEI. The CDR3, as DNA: TGTGCCAGCAGTGGCACCCTTTCCGAAGCTTTCTTT. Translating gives CASSGTLSEAFF.

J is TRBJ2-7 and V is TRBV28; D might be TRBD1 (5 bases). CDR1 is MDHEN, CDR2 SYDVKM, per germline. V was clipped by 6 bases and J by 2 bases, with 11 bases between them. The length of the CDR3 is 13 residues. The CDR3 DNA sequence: TGTGCCAGCAGACCACCGACAGCCTACGAGCAGTACTTC. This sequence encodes CASRPPTAYEQYF.

The CDR3 loop reads CASTSGAGKEKLFF. In DNA, the CDR3 is TGTGCCAGCACCTCTGGGGCAGGGAAGGAAAAACTGTTTTTT. The chain has TRBV6-1 and TRBJ1-4; D perhaps matches TRBD1 (5 bases). V lost 7 bases, J lost 8 bases, and 17 bases lay in between. From germline, CDR1 is MNHNS and CDR2 SASEGT. The CDR3 is 14 residues long.

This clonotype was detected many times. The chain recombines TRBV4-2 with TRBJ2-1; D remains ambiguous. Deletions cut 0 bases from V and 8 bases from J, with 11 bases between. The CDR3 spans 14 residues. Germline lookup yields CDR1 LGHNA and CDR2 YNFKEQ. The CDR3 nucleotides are TGTGCCAGCAGCCAAGAACCCGTATCAGATGAGCAGTTCTTC. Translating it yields CASSQEPVSDEQFF.

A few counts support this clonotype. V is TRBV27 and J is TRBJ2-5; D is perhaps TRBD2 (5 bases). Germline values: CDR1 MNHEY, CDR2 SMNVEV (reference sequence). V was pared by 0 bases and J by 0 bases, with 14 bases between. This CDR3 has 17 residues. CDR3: CASSLSPQLDNQETQYF. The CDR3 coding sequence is TGTGCCAGCAGTTTATCACCCCAACTAGACAACCAAGAGACCCAGTACTTC.

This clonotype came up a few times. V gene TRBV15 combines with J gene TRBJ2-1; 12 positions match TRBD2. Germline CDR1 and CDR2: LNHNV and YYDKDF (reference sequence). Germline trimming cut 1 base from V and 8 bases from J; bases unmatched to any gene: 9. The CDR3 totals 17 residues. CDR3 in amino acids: CATSRVSLAGGGYEQFF. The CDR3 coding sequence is TGTGCCACCAGCAGAGTTTCGCTAGCGGGAGGGGGGTATGAGCAGTTCTTC.